The 12 T cell receptor beta chains below come from one sample, sequenced in a study of cytomegalovirus exposure and HLA in healthy donors. Researchers ran the PCR with 60 Vbeta and 13 Jbeta primers. The table came from immunoSEQ multiplex PCR; TCRdb's copy has only in-frame clones and leaves some out. The table records under 200,000 clones, about 80% of them present only once. The sequenced sample consisted of PBMCs. These receptors all stem from a man between 35 and 55 years old in good health and CMV-seronegative.

The J gene is TRBJ2-7, the V gene TRBV5-4; 11 bases are a match to TRBD2. Trimming cost V 4 bases and J 3 bases; bases outside gene matches: 3. The CDR3 covers 14 residues. CDR1 and CDR2 from the germline V gene are SGHNT and YYREEE (reference sequence). This chain's CDR3 is CASSEGLADYEQYF. CDR3 nucleotides: TGTGCCAGCAGCGAGGGACTAGCGGACTACGAGCAGTACTTC.

V is TRBV7-2 and J is TRBJ1-3; no firm D call. Germline CDR1 SGHTA, CDR2 FQGNSA. Trimming took 3 bases from V and 0 from J, leaving 9 bases between them. The CDR3 is made up of 15 amino acids. In nucleotides, the CDR3 is TGTGCCAGCAGCTTGGCATTCGTCTCTGGAAACACCATATATTTT. This sequence encodes CASSLAFVSGNTIYF.

The chain combines TRBV7-2 with TRBJ2-7, with TRBD1 matching 11 bases. Trimming removed 2 bases from V and 7 bases from J; junction bases left unmatched: 16. CDR3 length: 18 amino acids. Germline lookup yields CDR1 SGHTA and CDR2 FQGNSA. CDR3 amino acids: CASSLLMWTGGHRGEQYF. Written as DNA, the CDR3 is TGTGCCAGCAGCTTACTGATGTGGACAGGGGGCCATCGGGGGGAGCAGTACTTC. The whole variable domain, filled in from reference TRBV7-2 and TRBJ2-7, reads GAGVSQSPSNKVTEKGKDVELRCDPISGHTALYWYRQSLGQGLEFLIYFQGNSAPDKSGLPSDRFSAERTGGSVSTLTIQRTQQEDSAVYLCASSLLMWTGGHRGEQYFGPGTRLTVT.

This rearrangement joins TRBV5-1 to TRBJ2-5; D may be TRBD2 (5 bases). V dropped 5 bases and J dropped 4 bases, with 9 bases sitting between them. The germline gives CDR1 SGHRS, CDR2 YFSETQ. There are 12 residues in the CDR3. The DNA for the CDR3 is TGCGCCAGCAGATTACTAGGAGAGACCCAGTACTTC. Translating it yields CASRLLGETQYF. The whole variable domain, remainder taken from reference TRBV5-1 and TRBJ2-5, is KAGVTQTPRYLIKTRGQQVTLSCSPISGHRSVSWYQQTPGQGLQFLFEYFSETQRNKGNFPGRFSGRQFSNSRSEMNVSTLELGDSALYLCASRLLGETQYFGPGTRLLVL.

Of note for this clone: This specimen includes other DNA sequences encoding the same CDR3. DNA of the CDR3: TGTGCCAGCAGTTTAATGGGGGGCACTGAAGCTTTCTTT. It encodes CASSLMGGTEAFF. The rearrangement links TRBV28 to TRBJ1-1, with D perhaps TRBD1 (5 bases). Germline CDR1 MDHEN, CDR2 SYDVKM. Trimming removed 2 bases at V and 4 bases at J, with 8 bases between. The CDR3 loop spans 13 amino acids.

The chain combines TRBV28 with TRBJ2-3, with D perhaps TRBD2 (5 bases). Looked up from germline, CDR1 is MDHEN and CDR2 is SYDVKM. The CDR3 is made up of 11 amino acids. V shed 10 bases and J shed 6 bases, with 11 bases lying between them. CDR3 DNA sequence: TGTGCCACACTAGGGTCGGATACGCAGTATTTT. Residues: CATLGSDTQYF.

The chain combines TRBV11-2 with TRBJ2-7; a possible D gene is TRBD1 (6 bases). The CDR3 runs 15 residues. Germline CDR1 and CDR2: SGHAT and FQNNGV. Trimming cost V 4 bases and J 5 bases, with 18 bases left between them. DNA of the CDR3: TGTGCCAGCAGCTACAACCTAGGGGGTAACGACGAGCAGTACTTC. Amino acids: CASSYNLGGNDEQYF.

The chain joins TRBV6-1 to TRBJ1-1; possible D gene TRBD1, 5 bases. The CDR3 runs to 14 residues. The ends were cut back, 8 bases at V and 0 bases at J, with 13 bases in the middle. CDR1 and CDR2 (germline): MNHNS, SASEGT. CDR3 amino acids: CASRRDGVNTEAFF. The CDR3 DNA reads as TGTGCCAGCCGGAGGGACGGAGTGAACACTGAAGCTTTCTTT.

The chain couples TRBV5-1 to TRBJ2-3; TRBD1 agrees at 10 bases. CDR3 length: 16 amino acids. The V and J ends lost 3 bases and 4 bases, in that order; junction bases with no gene match: 8. Germline CDR1 reads SGHRS; CDR2 reads YFSETQ. CDR3 loop: CASSSTGTGVADTQYF. The CDR3, as DNA: TGCGCCAGCAGCTCCACCGGGACAGGGGTCGCAGATACGCAGTATTTT. The full variable domain, its missing parts supplied by reference TRBV5-1 and TRBJ2-3, is KAGVTQTPRYLIKTRGQQVTLSCSPISGHRSVSWYQQTPGQGLQFLFEYFSETQRNKGNFPGRFSGRQFSNSRSEMNVSTLELGDSALYLCASSSTGTGVADTQYFGPGTRLTVL.

For this clone: Mismatch with germline at one junction end may stem from a read error. V is TRBV7-9 and J is TRBJ2-5; 8 bases align to TRBD2. This CDR3 is 15 amino acids long. Germline CDR1 and CDR2: SEHNR and FQNEAQ (reference sequence). The CDR3 sequence: CASSLAGRGMETQYF. DNA for the CDR3: TGTGCCAGCAGCCTAGCGGGCCGGGGTATGGAGACCCAGTACTTC.

This chain uses TRBV4-1 with TRBJ1-1; no clear D gene. The V end was cut by 8 bases, the J end by 7 bases, with 23 bases between. Germline loops: CDR1 MGHRA, CDR2 YSYEKL. The CDR3 runs 15 residues. CDR3 amino acids: CASRPGPHLADEAFF. The CDR3 DNA reads as TGCGCCAGCCGTCCCGGCCCGCACTTAGCGGATGAAGCTTTCTTT.

In this sample, this clone turned up a few times. The chain uses TRBV7-9 and TRBJ1-2, with D perhaps TRBD1 (5 bases). Germline CDR1 reads SEHNR; CDR2 reads FQNEAQ (reference sequence). The CDR3 sequence is 15 residues long. Trimming cost V 5 bases and J 5 bases, with 18 bases left between them. The CDR3 DNA follows: TGTGCCAGCAGCCCGCAACCCCAGGGTACATATGGCTACACCTTC. It translates to CASSPQPQGTYGYTF.